Described below is a single T cell receptor beta chain sequence and its context. In germline, CDR1 is SGHTA, CDR2 FQGTGA. V lost 5 bases and J lost 7; bases outside the gene matches: 8. The CDR3 runs to 15 residues. This record belongs to a study of blood T cell repertoires in COVID-19. Study details: Material from acute and convalescent COVID-19 was sourced from the United States, Italy and Spain. T cells, B-cell-depleted T cells, or PBMCs supplied cDNA or gDNA.

Participant age was about 18 to 89 years, and participants resided in 24 US areas. Clones were sequenced by immunoSEQ multiplex PCR, and TCRdb holds only the in-frame ones, with some missing. The table includes about 160,000 clones, more than 70% detected once. The sequencing input was PBMCs or T cells enriched from blood (not recorded which). This rearrangement joins TRBV7-3 to TRBJ2-3; 11 bases fit TRBD2. This receptor was taken from a man in his forties who had recovered from COVID-19. The CDR3 DNA reads as TGTGCCAGCAGCCAGACTAGCGGGGTTCCTAATACGCAGTATTTT. Protein product: CASSQTSGVPNTQYF.